This T cell receptor beta chain comes out of a study of cytomegalovirus exposure and HLA in healthy donors. On this clone: What it binds is unknown. One junction end does not reproduce the germline sequence, and a read error may be involved. Other DNA sequences of this sample code for an identical CDR3.

Broader study findings: A missense DCLRE1C variant was associated with V- and J-gene trimming of TCR beta chains in a later analysis, and an independent cohort replicated the association.

The primer mix had 60 Vbeta and 13 Jbeta primers. Only in-frame clones appear in the TCRdb table, and some are missing; sequencing was by immunoSEQ multiplex PCR. Seen here are about 170,000 clones, approximately 70% observed once, and the top ten hold roughly 7.1%. From germline, CDR1 is SEHNR and CDR2 FQNEAQ (reference sequence). The CDR3 contains 14 residues. The rearrangement joins TRBV7-9 to TRBJ1-4; tentative D call: TRBD1 (6 bases). The source material was PBMCs. The TCR comes from a man aged 40-49 years in good health and CMV-seropositive. CDR3 bases: TGTTCCAGCAGCCCGGACAGAGCTAATGAAAAACTGTTTTTT. Amino acid sequence: CSSSPDRANEKLFF.